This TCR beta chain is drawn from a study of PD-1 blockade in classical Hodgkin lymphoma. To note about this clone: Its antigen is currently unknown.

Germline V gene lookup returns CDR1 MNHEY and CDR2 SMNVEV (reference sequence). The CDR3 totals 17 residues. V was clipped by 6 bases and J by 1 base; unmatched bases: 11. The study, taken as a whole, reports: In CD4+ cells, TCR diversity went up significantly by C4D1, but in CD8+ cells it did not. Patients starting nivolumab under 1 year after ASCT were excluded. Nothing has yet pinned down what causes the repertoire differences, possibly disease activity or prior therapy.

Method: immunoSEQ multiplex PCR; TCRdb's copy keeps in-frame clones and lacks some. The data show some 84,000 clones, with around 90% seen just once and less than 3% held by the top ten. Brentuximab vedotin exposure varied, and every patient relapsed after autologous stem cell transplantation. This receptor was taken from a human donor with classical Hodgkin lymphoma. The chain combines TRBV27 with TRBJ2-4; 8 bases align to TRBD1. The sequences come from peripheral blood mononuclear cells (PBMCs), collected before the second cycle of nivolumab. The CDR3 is CASSSGQGRLAKNIQYF. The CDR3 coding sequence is TGTGCCAGCAGCTCTGGACAGGGCCGGCTTGCCAAAAACATTCAGTACTTC.